This T cell receptor beta chain was captured in a study of blood T cell repertoires in COVID-19. On the study more broadly: The study drew acute and convalescent COVID-19 samples from the United States, Italy and Spain. T cells, B-cell-depleted T cells, or PBMCs supplied cDNA or gDNA.

This CDR3 has 13 residues. V was pared by 4 bases and J by 3 bases, with 11 bases between. Germline CDR1 SGHKS, CDR2 YYEKEE (reference sequence). Authors' analysis steps: From reference gene primer amplification, estimates of nucleated cell counts were derived. The method was immunoSEQ multiplex PCR; TCRdb's version includes in-frame clones alone and lacks a portion of them. V, J and clone size reflect that table, while D and trimming were determined from the DNA. Seen here are a few hundred thousand clones, roughly 90% observed once, and the top ten hold about 1.2%. This rearrangement joins TRBV5-5 to TRBJ2-7; D is unclear. Sequencing was done on a sample of peripheral blood. This TCR derives from a man in his forties or fifties with acute or convalescent COVID-19. The CDR3 protein is CASSGLENYEQYF. DNA of the CDR3: TGTGCCAGCAGCGGCTTGGAGAACTACGAGCAGTACTTC.